This record covers a single T cell receptor (beta chain). As yet, its antigen is unknown. Sequencing was performed with immunoSEQ multiplex PCR; in TCRdb, only in-frame clones are kept and a portion is missing. The sample records 60,000 to 75,000 clones, approximately 80% being singletons. The V gene's germline CDR1 is SGHNT and CDR2 YENEEA. The germline V and J ends were trimmed by 1 base and 3 bases, with 6 bases remaining between them. This CDR3 contains 14 residues. The sample is drawn from a study of early stage breast cancer tumors. Turning to the study itself: The ER+/PR+/HER2- tumors included 7 to 9 ductal and a few lobular carcinomas. Samples were sequenced at about 9.7-fold average coverage.

General study points: Tumors had 2.5 to 3-fold higher T cell density and higher clonality than adjacent normal breast tissue.

This clonotype was obtained from a person aged 35-55 years with breast cancer. The chain recombines TRBV11-3 with TRBJ2-2; TRBD2 is a possible D gene (6 bases). Sequenced input: blood. The CDR3 spells CASSLAGDTGELFF. CDR3 bases: TGTGCCAGCAGCTTAGCGGGAGACACCGGGGAGCTGTTTTTT.